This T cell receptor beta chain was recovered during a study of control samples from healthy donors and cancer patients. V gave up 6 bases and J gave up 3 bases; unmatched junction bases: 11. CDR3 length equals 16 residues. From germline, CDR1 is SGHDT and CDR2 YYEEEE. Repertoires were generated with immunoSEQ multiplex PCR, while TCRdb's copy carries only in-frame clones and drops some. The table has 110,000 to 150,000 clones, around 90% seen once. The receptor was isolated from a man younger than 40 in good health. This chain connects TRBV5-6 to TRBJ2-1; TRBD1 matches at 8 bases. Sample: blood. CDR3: CASILQTGVDYNEQFF. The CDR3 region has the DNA TGTGCCAGCATCCTCCAGACAGGGGTCGACTACAATGAGCAGTTCTTC.